The 32 T cell receptor beta chains reported below all come from one sample, sequenced in a study of cytomegalovirus exposure and HLA in healthy donors. Method: immunoSEQ multiplex PCR; TCRdb's copy keeps in-frame clones and lacks some. Of 90,000 to 150,000 clones listed, roughly 90% are singletons. The sequenced material came from PBMCs. The receptor source for this set is a woman aged 18-29 years in good health and CMV-seropositive.

The chain carries TRBV4-1 and TRBJ2-1; TRBD2 agrees at 16 bases. Germline V gives CDR1 MGHRA, CDR2 YSYEKL. The junction had 12 bases not matched to a gene; V was cut back by 0 bases and J by 4 bases. The CDR3 runs to 21 residues. The CDR3 nucleotides read TGCGCCAGCAGCCAAGAGTTGGGACTAGCGGGGGGGCAGCGGGGGTACAATGAGCAGTTCTTC. Its translation: CASSQELGLAGGQRGYNEQFF.

This clone was detected a few times. The chain recombines TRBV18 with TRBJ1-5, with 7 bases lining up with TRBD1. This CDR3 has 15 residues. CDR1 is KGHSH and CDR2 is LQKENI in the germline V gene. J was trimmed by 0 bases and V by 4 bases; bases with no gene match: 3. The CDR3 here is CASSRDSFSNQPQHF. CDR3 in DNA: TGTGCCAGCTCACGGGACAGCTTTAGCAATCAGCCCCAGCATTTT.

The chain employs TRBV6-5 and TRBJ2-7, with 10 nucleotides matching TRBD1. Unmatched junction bases numbered 4, after V lost 4 bases and J lost 1 base. The CDR3 runs to 15 residues. Per germline, CDR1 MNHEY and CDR2 SVGAGI. The CDR3 DNA is TGTGCCAGCAGTTCGGGACAGGGGCATTCCTACGAGCAGTACTTC. It is translated as CASSSGQGHSYEQYF.

V and J are TRBV15 and TRBJ1-1, with TRBD1 as a possible D gene (5 bases). In germline, CDR1 is LNHNV, CDR2 YYDKDF (reference sequence). Trimming stripped 1 base from V and 1 base from J, with 7 bases between. The CDR3 is 14 residues long. This chain's CDR3 is CATSRGGGNTEAFF. CDR3 DNA sequence: TGTGCCACCAGCAGAGGGGGGGGGAACACTGAAGCTTTCTTT.

The chain links TRBV10-2 to TRBJ2-7; TRBD2 matches at 12 bases. There are 17 residues in the CDR3. Germline values: CDR1 WSHSY, CDR2 SAAADI. After removal of 6 bases from V and 5 bases from J, the junction contained 14 bases not matched to a gene. The CDR3 region has the DNA TGCGCCAGCAGAGCCCATACCAGACTAGCGGGAGTTGACGAGCAGTACTTC. It yields the protein CASRAHTRLAGVDEQYF.

The rearrangement joins TRBV25-1 to TRBJ2-5; D possibly corresponds to TRBD1 (6 bases). Between the trimmed V and J ends, which lost 6 bases and 1 base, there was a span of 9 bases. CDR3 length: 13 residues. Germline loops: CDR1 MGHDK, CDR2 SYGVNS. The CDR3 bases are TGTGCCAGCAGGAACAGGGTCCAAGAGACCCAGTACTTC. Its protein product is CASRNRVQETQYF.

The V call is TRBV6-5, the J call TRBJ1-6; 8 bases are a match to TRBD1. Germline V gene data show CDR1 as MNHEY and CDR2 as SVGAGI. J lost 6 bases, V lost 5 bases, and 3 bases had no gene match. The CDR3 length is 14 residues. The CDR3 region has the DNA TGTGCCAGCAGTCCGGGACAGGTTAATTCACCCCTCCACTTT. Its translation: CASSPGQVNSPLHF.

The genes are TRBV19 and TRBJ1-5; D remains unclear. V was cut by 2 bases and J by 6 bases, with 8 bases left in between. The length of the CDR3 is 13 residues. CDR1 is LNHDA, CDR2 SQIVND, per germline (reference sequence). CDR3 nucleotide sequence: TGTGCCAGTAGTATACGAGCGGGTCAGCCCCAGCATTTT. Its translation is CASSIRAGQPQHF.

This clone was recorded only once. V is TRBV10-3 and J is TRBJ1-1; D perhaps matches TRBD1 (6 bases). The germline V and J ends were trimmed by 11 bases and 4 bases, with 20 bases remaining between them. CDR1 is ENHRY, CDR2 SYGVKD, per germline. The CDR3 totals 14 residues. The CDR3 sequence is CAAAPGTKGTEAFF. The CDR3 DNA follows: TGTGCCGCCGCCCCCGGGACAAAGGGCACTGAAGCTTTCTTT.

The chain links TRBV27 to TRBJ1-5, with D hard to call. The germline CDR1 and CDR2 sequences are MNHEY and SMNVEV (reference sequence). V was clipped by 3 bases and J by 7 bases, with 13 bases between them. This CDR3 has 14 residues. The DNA for the CDR3 is TGTGCCAGCAGTTTGGGCACCGGCGGGCAGCCCCAGCATTTT. Its translation is CASSLGTGGQPQHF.

The chain uses TRBV27 and TRBJ1-2; 7 positions agree with TRBD1. CDR3 length equals 15 residues. Germline trimming cut 0 bases from V and 7 bases from J; bases unmatched to any gene: 8. Looked up from germline, CDR1 is MNHEY and CDR2 is SMNVEV (reference sequence). This CDR3 is CASSLSYQGDSGYTF. CDR3 coding DNA: TGTGCCAGCAGTTTATCGTACCAGGGGGACTCTGGCTACACCTTC.

This clone has more than one count but fewer than ten. This chain links TRBV2 with TRBJ2-7; 10 nucleotides line up with TRBD1. The CDR3 contains 14 residues. Germline lookup yields CDR1 SNHLY and CDR2 FYNNEI. The trim removed 6 bases at V and 5 bases at J, leaving 7 bases unmatched. DNA for the CDR3: TGTGCCAGCAGGCCCGGACAGGGGGTCCACGAGCAGTACTTC. It is translated as CASRPGQGVHEQYF.

The genes are TRBV7-6 and TRBJ1-2; 7 bases are a match to TRBD1. Germline V gene lookup returns CDR1 SGHVS and CDR2 FNYEAQ. The CDR3 is 15 residues long. V shed 6 bases and J 5 bases; nucleotides not matched to a gene: 12. The CDR3 loop is CASSPTTGDPYGYTF. CDR3 DNA: TGTGCCAGCAGTCCAACTACAGGGGACCCATATGGCTACACCTTC.

This clone appeared once. J is TRBJ1-4 and V is TRBV6-5, with a tentative D call TRBD1 (6 bases). The germline gives CDR1 MNHEY, CDR2 SVGAGI. The ends were cut back, 4 bases at V and 9 bases at J, with 9 bases in the middle. This CDR3 spans 12 amino acids. For the CDR3, the DNA is TGTGCCAGCAGTTCCTGGGGGCAAAAACTGTTTTTT. Protein product: CASSSWGQKLFF.

This clone was counted once. This sequence joins TRBV15 and TRBJ1-6; TRBD1 matches at 9 bases. J gave up 14 bases and V 5 bases, and 10 bases lay outside the gene matches. CDR3 length equals 14 residues. The V gene's germline CDR1 is LNHNV and CDR2 YYDKDF (reference sequence). The CDR3, as DNA: TGTGCCACCAGCGGCGGGACAGGGTGGAAAACCCTCCACTTT. Translation gives CATSGGTGWKTLHF. Full variable domain (outside the CDR3, taken from reference TRBV15 and TRBJ1-6): DAMVIQNPRYQVTQFGKPVTLSCSQTLNHNVMYWYQQKSSQAPKLLFHYYDKDFNNEADTPDNFQSRRPNTSFCFLDIRSPGLGDTAMYLCATSGGTGWKTLHFGNGTRLTVT.

As regards this clone: The junction does not match germline at one end; this may be a read error. The gene calls are TRBV5-8 and TRBJ1-1; possibly TRBD1 for D (5 bases). The CDR3 totals 12 residues. CDR1 is SGHTS and CDR2 is YDEGEE in the germline V gene. CDR3 residues: CASSLRGTESFF. The CDR3 DNA reads as TGTGCCAGCAGCTTGAGGGGAACTGAATCTTTCTTT.

The chain links TRBV5-4 to TRBJ1-2, with D possibly matching TRBD1 (6 bases). The length of the CDR3 is 14 residues. Trimming removed 5 bases at V and 8 bases at J, with 19 bases between. The V gene's germline CDR1 is SGHNT and CDR2 YYREEE (reference sequence). CDR3 region: CASSSQGIGVGYTF. The CDR3 DNA is TGTGCCAGCAGTTCACAGGGAATTGGCGTGGGCTACACCTTC.

This clone was counted once. This chain uses TRBV5-1 with TRBJ1-4; 7 bases match TRBD1. The trim removed 4 bases at V and 4 bases at J, leaving 7 bases unmatched. CDR1 and CDR2 from the germline V gene are SGHRS and YFSETQ. The CDR3 has 15 amino acids. This chain's CDR3 is CASSKWGQSNEKLFF. The CDR3 nucleotides are TGCGCCAGCAGCAAGTGGGGACAGAGTAATGAAAAACTGTTTTTT.

V usage is TRBV5-4 and J usage is TRBJ2-3; perhaps TRBD2 as D (5 bases). The length of the CDR3 is 16 residues. The V end was cut by 1 base, the J end by 4 bases, with 16 bases between. CDR1 SGHNT and CDR2 YYREEE come from the germline V gene (reference sequence). CDR3 coding DNA: TGTGCCAGCAGCTTGATAAGCGGCGGCCCCGCAGATACGCAGTATTTT. This sequence encodes CASSLISGGPADTQYF. Complete variable domain (other parts from reference TRBV5-4 and TRBJ2-3): ETGVTQSPTHLIKTRGQQVTLRCSSQSGHNTVSWYQQALGQGPQFIFQYYREEENGRGNFPPRFSGLQFPNYSSELNVNALELDDSALYLCASSLISGGPADTQYFGPGTRLTVL.

The genes are TRBV27 and TRBJ1-1, with D hard to call. Germline V gene data show CDR1 as MNHEY and CDR2 as SMNVEV (reference sequence). V lost 5 bases, J lost 2 bases, and 9 bases lay in between. The CDR3 is 13 amino acids. The CDR3 region has the DNA TGTGCCAGCAGTCCACTTTTTAACACTGAAGCTTTCTTT. Encoded protein: CASSPLFNTEAFF.

The chain links TRBV7-6 to TRBJ2-1; D unresolved. Germline-derived CDR1 and CDR2 are SGHVS and FNYEAQ. The CDR3 loop spans 14 amino acids. Trimming left V 4 bases short and J 5 bases short, with 12 bases between. The chain's CDR3 is CASSSTLFNNEQFF. As DNA, the CDR3 is TGTGCCAGCAGCTCAACTCTGTTCAACAATGAGCAGTTCTTC.

This clone showed up just a few times. The V and J genes are TRBV2 and TRBJ1-1; TRBD1 aligns across 9 bases. This CDR3 has 12 amino acids. In germline, CDR1 is SNHLY, CDR2 FYNNEI. The trim removed 5 bases at V and 13 bases at J, leaving 8 bases unmatched. CDR3 nucleotides: TGTGCCAGCAGTCCAGACAGGGGGTACGGTTTCTTT. Encoded protein: CASSPDRGYGFF.

The rearrangement links TRBV30 to TRBJ1-1; D is uncertain. This CDR3 comprises 15 residues. Deletions cut 1 base from V and 1 base from J, with 13 bases between. Per germline, CDR1 GTSNPN and CDR2 SVGIG (reference sequence). This chain's CDR3 is CAWSATGAPNTEAFF. The DNA for the CDR3 is TGTGCCTGGAGTGCAACGGGAGCCCCGAACACTGAAGCTTTCTTT.

The rearrangement uses TRBV19 and TRBJ2-7; a possible D gene is TRBD1 (6 bases). Germline CDR1 is LNHDA and CDR2 is SQIVND (reference sequence). Trimming left V 4 bases short and J 4 bases short, with 11 bases between. This CDR3 is 13 amino acids long. The CDR3 DNA sequence: TGTGCCAGTAGTAGCAGGGGAGCGTACGAGCAGTACTTC. It codes for CASSSRGAYEQYF.

The chain is built from TRBV25-1 and TRBJ1-2, with TRBD1 identical over 8 bases. CDR3 size: 15 residues. Trimming took 2 bases from V and 3 from J; bases not matched to a gene: 5. The germline V gene has CDR1 MGHDK and CDR2 SYGVNS. CDR3 in DNA: TGTGCCAGCAGTGAAAGTCTGGGACAGGACTATGGCTACACCTTC. It translates to CASSESLGQDYGYTF.

The chain has TRBV19 and TRBJ1-1, with 7 bases fitting TRBD1. V trimming: 6 bases; J trimming: 0 bases; junction bases outside the gene matches: 7. The CDR3 has 15 residues. Germline values: CDR1 LNHDA, CDR2 SQIVND (reference sequence). The CDR3 bases are TGTGCCAGTAGGGAGTGGGACAGAATGAACACTGAAGCTTTCTTT. It is translated as CASREWDRMNTEAFF.

The V gene is TRBV9, the J gene TRBJ2-1; TRBD2 aligns across 9 bases. There are 14 residues in the CDR3. After removal of 2 bases from V and 5 bases from J, the junction contained 2 bases not matched to a gene. Germline V lookup: CDR1 SGDLS, CDR2 YYNGEE. The CDR3, as DNA: TGTGCCAGCAGCGTGAGACTAGCGGACAATGAGCAGTTCTTC. Residues: CASSVRLADNEQFF.

This clone was recorded many times. This rearrangement joins TRBV5-1 to TRBJ2-7; 9 bases align to TRBD2. The CDR3 is 17 residues long. From germline, CDR1 is SGHRS and CDR2 YFSETQ. Trimming removed 0 bases from V and 4 bases from J; junction bases left unmatched: 11. The CDR3 region has the DNA TGCGCCAGCAGCTTGGGAGTTTCCGGCCTAGCGGGGTACGAGCAGTACTTC. Translating it yields CASSLGVSGLAGYEQYF.

The chain has TRBV7-3 and TRBJ2-2; TRBD1 matches at 9 bases. The CDR3 contains 14 residues. Per germline, CDR1 SGHTA and CDR2 FQGTGA. V gave up 6 bases and J gave up 6 bases; unmatched junction bases: 5. CDR3 nucleotide sequence: TGTGCCAGCAGATCACAGGGGGCCGCCGGGGAGCTGTTTTTT. It codes for CASRSQGAAGELFF. The complete variable domain, with remaining parts taken from reference TRBV7-3 and TRBJ2-2, reads GAGVSQTPSNKVTEKGKYVELRCDPISGHTALYWYRQSLGQGPEFLIYFQGTGAADDSGLPNDRFFAVRPEGSVSTLKIQRTERGDSAVYLCASRSQGAAGELFFGEGSRLTVL.

J is TRBJ2-1 and V is TRBV5-4, with a weak D call TRBD1 (6 bases). V lost 1 base to trimming and J lost 5 bases, with 10 bases between them. Germline V lookup: CDR1 SGHNT, CDR2 YYREEE (reference sequence). The length of the CDR3 is 14 residues. The CDR3 protein is CASSLTGRDNEQFF. Written as DNA, the CDR3 is TGTGCCAGCAGCTTGACAGGGCGCGACAATGAGCAGTTCTTC.

The rearrangement uses TRBV6-5 and TRBJ1-2; D is undetermined. The CDR3 totals 13 residues. Trimming cost V 6 bases and J 8 bases, with 16 bases left between them. Germline V gives CDR1 MNHEY, CDR2 SVGAGI. The CDR3 nucleotides are TGTGCCAGCAGGCCCCGAGGGTTTTGGGGCTACACCTTC. It translates to CASRPRGFWGYTF.

The rearrangement links TRBV7-2 to TRBJ2-1; D not resolved. Trimming stripped 2 bases from V and 10 bases from J, with 9 bases between. Per the germline V gene, CDR1 is SGHTA and CDR2 is FQGNSA. The CDR3 has 12 residues. CDR3 loop: CASSLIVGEQFF. The DNA of the CDR3 is TGTGCCAGCAGCTTAATAGTGGGCGAGCAGTTCTTC.